This TCR beta chain appears in the sequencing data of a study of shared clonotypes between healthy human individuals. Terminally differentiated effector memory CD45RA+ cells were excluded from the naive CD8 cells, which were CD45RO-negative and positively selected for CCR7. About this clone: Its antigen is as yet unknown.

Overall study results and limits: Clonotype sharing across a few donors was observed for approximately 5% of naive CD4 clonotypes. Rarefaction curves obtained for sorted subsets showed sequencing incomplete despite large depth. An anticipated effect of sequencing depth on clonotype sharing among donors was recognized.

Deep-level running was used for the assay. Profiled with immunoSEQ multiplex PCR; TCRdb holds only in-frame clones, not every one. Here the sample spans millions of clones, 90% to 95% being singletons. The CDR3 spans 14 residues. The ends were cut back, 1 base at V and 0 bases at J, with 7 bases in the middle. CDR1 and CDR2 from the germline V gene are LNHNV and YYDKDF (reference sequence). The chain uses TRBV15 and TRBJ2-7; tentatively, D is TRBD1 or TRBD2 (5 bases each). The receptor's source is a man aged 18 to 29 in good health. Some clones in this sample may be carry-over from other donors' samples. The specimen was naive CD8+ T cells from PBMCs. CDR3 sequence (DNA): TGTGCCACCAGCAGAGCAGGGAGCTCCTACGAGCAGTACTTC. Translation: CATSRAGSSYEQYF.